This T cell receptor beta chain was observed in a study of a mutant IDH1 vaccine in newly diagnosed glioma. As for the study in general: Treated patients were about 60% male, around 40% female, mean age around 40 years. Patients got radiotherapy, temozolomide, or both beforehand, and most got both.

Trimming stripped 3 bases from V and 5 bases from J, with 17 bases between. CDR1 is SEHNR and CDR2 is FQNEAQ in the germline V gene (reference sequence). The CDR3 covers 15 residues. The table came from immunoSEQ multiplex PCR; TCRdb's copy has only in-frame clones and leaves some out. The sample gives tens of thousands of clones, roughly nine tenths of which show up once; roughly 1.6% is in the top ten. Time point: week 35, safety follow-up. Doses comprised 300 ug of mutant IDH1 20-mer peptide each, plus topical imiquimod. Scheduled for weeks 1, 3, 5, 7, 11, 15, 19 and 23, eight vaccinations were given to patients. A word on this clone: Its cognate antigen is unknown.

Specimen: PBMCs, collected from a glioma patient whose treatment included an IDH1 peptide vaccine. The sequence was collected from a man in his forties with glioma. V usage is TRBV7-9 and J usage is TRBJ2-7; possibly TRBD1 or TRBD2 for D (5 bases each). The CDR3: CASSFLGRGDHEQYF. CDR3 DNA sequence: TGTGCCAGCAGCTTTCTCGGTCGAGGGGACCACGAGCAGTACTTC.